This T cell receptor beta chain came from a study of T cells after yellow fever vaccination. TCRdb fed the 5' RACE reads into MiXCR, producing one record per CDR3 protein. The profile shows about 320,000 distinct CDR3 sequences, around 4.4% of them singletons. Study-level points and caveats: The CD4 and CD8 compartments had a small share of their clonotypes in common.

This CDR3 has 14 residues. CDR1 is SGHTA, CDR2 FQGNSA, per germline. V lost 6 bases to trimming and J lost 10 bases, with 18 bases between them. This clonotype has a count of ten or more. Its antigen is currently unknown. The specimen comprised PBMCs, sampled 15 days after the yellow fever booster vaccination. This receptor was identified in a man between 18 and 29 years old who received the YFV17D yellow fever vaccine. This chain uses TRBV7-2 with TRBJ2-2; D is ambiguous. The CDR3 reads CASSPAPGMSELFF. The CDR3 region has the DNA TGTGCCAGCAGTCCAGCCCCGGGCATGTCGGAGCTGTTTTTT.